This T cell receptor beta chain stems from a study of T cells in tumors after PD-1 blockade. The protocol was immunoSEQ multiplex PCR, while the TCRdb copy is restricted to in-frame clones and leaves out a portion. The table includes more than 40,000 clones, about 85% detected once. The germline CDR1 and CDR2 sequences are SGHVS and FNYEAQ. The CDR3 consists of 15 residues. With respect to this clone: At one end, the junction sequence differs from germline, possibly due to a read error.

The starting material was PBMCs, obtained before anti-PD-1 treatment. This TCR was recovered from a human donor with basal cell carcinoma. The rearrangement links TRBV7-6 to TRBJ2-2, with a weak D call TRBD2 (5 bases). The CDR3 sequence: CANSLAGIGGGELFF. The CDR3 bases are TGTGCCAACAGCTTAGCCGGCATCGGAGGCGGGGAGCTGTTTTTT.